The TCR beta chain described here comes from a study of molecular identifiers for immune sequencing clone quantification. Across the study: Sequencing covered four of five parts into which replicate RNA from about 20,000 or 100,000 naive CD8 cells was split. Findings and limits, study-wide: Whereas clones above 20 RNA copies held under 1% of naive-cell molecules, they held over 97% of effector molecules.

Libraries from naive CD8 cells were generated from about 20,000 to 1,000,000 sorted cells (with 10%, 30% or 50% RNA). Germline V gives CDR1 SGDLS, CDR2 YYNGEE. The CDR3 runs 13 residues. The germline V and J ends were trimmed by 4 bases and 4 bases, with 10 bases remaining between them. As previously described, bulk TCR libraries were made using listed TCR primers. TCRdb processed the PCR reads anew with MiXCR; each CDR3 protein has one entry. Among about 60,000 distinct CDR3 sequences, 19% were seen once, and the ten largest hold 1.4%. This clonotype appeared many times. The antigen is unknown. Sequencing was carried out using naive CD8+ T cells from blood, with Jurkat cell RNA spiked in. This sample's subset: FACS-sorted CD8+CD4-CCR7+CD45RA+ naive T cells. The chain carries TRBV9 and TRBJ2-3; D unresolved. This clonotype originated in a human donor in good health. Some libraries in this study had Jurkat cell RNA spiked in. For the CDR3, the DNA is TGTGCCAGCAGCCTGTGGGCCGCAGATACGCAGTATTTT. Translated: CASSLWAADTQYF.